This TCR beta chain was sequenced for a study of spatial heterogeneity in lung cancer. The time point here: sample taken at primary tumor resection. Whole RNA was taken from tumor, nontumor lung or frozen PBMC; it was then sequenced unsorted. Patients with untreated early-stage non-small cell lung cancer, numbering around 71, were the donors. V lost 4 bases to trimming and J lost 3 bases; unmatched junction nucleotides: 16. The CDR3 is 17 residues long. Per germline, CDR1 SGDLS and CDR2 YYNGEE. MiXCR was run by TCRdb on the 5' RACE reads, yielding one entry per CDR3 protein. The table includes over 50,000 distinct CDR3 sequences, less than 10% detected once. This clonotype was seen ten or more times.

The sample in question was PBMCs, obtained at surgery. J is TRBJ2-7 and V is TRBV9; 7 bases fit TRBD2. This sequence was found in a female donor with early-stage non-small cell lung cancer. Written as DNA, the CDR3 is TGTGCCAGCAGCTCCTCCCGGGAGGCTAGCGGCATCTACGAGCAGTACTTC. Protein: CASSSSREASGIYEQYF.